This record covers a single TCR beta chain. This clonotype came up many times. What antigen it recognizes has not been identified. Per-nucleotide qualities are absent, and no much larger clonotype sits a single base away. From the germline V gene (reference sequence), CDR1 is SEHNR and CDR2 is FQNEAQ. Counted from cysteine to phenylalanine, this CDR3 has 16 amino acids. Just CDR3 DNA is preserved here, 48 bases in frame from base 1. At the junction V is shortened by 10 bases and J by 8 bases, with 26 bases in between. This specimen belongs to a study of T cells in Graves' hyperthyroidism and ophthalmopathy (dated by TCRdb to about 2019). Concerning the study at large: Peripheral blood was sampled at the time of initial diagnosis, prior to any treatment. A discovery cohort of roughly 100 patients, roughly 45 with Graves' ophthalmopathy and fewer than 65 with stable Graves' hyperthyroidism, was used to find distinguishing TCR V-J signatures. Prospective prediction of ophthalmopathy was tested in an independent validation cohort consisting of 18 to 20 hyperthyroidism patients and around 16 patients who later progressed to ophthalmopathy. For training and testing, the roughly 93 patients in the discovery cohort were randomly divided in a 7:3 ratio. The study also compared thyroid tissue and blood T-cell repertoires from roughly six Graves' hyperthyroidism patients. Following sampling, methimazole starting at 30 mg daily was given to hyperthyroidism patients, and high-dose intravenous methylprednisolone was given to ophthalmopathy patients. The paper describes TCR Vbeta CDR3 sequencing of fewer than 150 peripheral blood samples, made up of fewer than 50 ophthalmopathy patients, roughly 72 hyperthyroidism patients and about 17 progressor patients. What the study reported, not specific to this receptor: Blood samples also contained most of the expanded thyroid clonotypes (frequency above 0.001), which suggests that blood repertoires may reflect thyroid immune responses. No statistical method was used to set the sample size in advance, and investigators knew the group allocation. In validation, the model predicted progression to ophthalmopathy a median of around six months before onset, with about 67% sensitivity and roughly 73% specificity. In cross-validation, a model built on a 13 V-J signature told ophthalmopathy apart from stable hyperthyroidism with roughly 87% sensitivity and about 81% specificity, and in testing the same model reached 80%/75%.

A patient counted as having stable Graves' hyperthyroidism if no progression to ophthalmopathy occurred over 18 months of follow-up. Hyperthyroidism patients were newly diagnosed, with disease duration under 2 months, and aged 18 to 65 years. Patients with uncontrolled infections, other autoimmune diseases, pregnancy or lactation were excluded. Diagnoses were established on the basis of clinical symptoms, serum thyroxine and TRAb, thyroid ultrasound, and orbital computed tomography. Ficoll-Paque density gradient centrifugation was used to isolate PBMCs from about 9 ml of fresh peripheral blood. Total RNA was extracted using Trizol reagent, and RNA quality was assessed on an Agilent 2100 Bioanalyzer. The TCR beta CDR3 regions were amplified from the RNA transcripts. For the first round of RT-PCR on the TCR CDR3, the HTBI primer set was used together with the Qiagen OneStep RT-PCR kit. Libraries were constructed in a second round of multiplex PCR, after which size selection and purification were carried out. Paired-end sequencing of the libraries was performed with 100 bp reads on an Illumina HiSeq2000. For the original study's pipeline: SOAPnuke was used to process the raw data, with reads discarded if the reads contained adapters or uncalled bases, had a mean Phred below 15, or lacked an exact constant-primer or identifier match. COPE v1.2.5 was used to merge high-quality paired reads, and clonotypes were defined as unique nucleotide sequences. Clonotypes were aligned to IMGT TRBV, TRBD and TRBJ reference segments using MiTCR v1.1. The analysis included only V-J combinations with a frequency above 0.0001, which together covered more than 98% of the repertoires. A TCS score was defined as the ratio between F50 (clonal expansion) and ExV (chaos), using BLOSUM62-based TCRdist between CDR3 peptides within each V-J. Welch's t-statistics and random forest reduced several hundred V-J features to 13, which were used in a naive Bayes classifier (R e1071). TCRdb reworked the public reads: Q25 trimming with fastp, MiXCR clone assembly, productive beta chains retained. For every CDR3 protein sequence, its rows merge into one entry that carries the most common genes and DNA. TCRdb, rather than the study authors, made the V and J calls. The sample records about 350,000 distinct CDR3 sequences, around 13% of which are singletons. The ten top clones hold around 24% of the sample.

This TCR was sampled from a woman aged 25-40 years with Graves' hyperthyroidism. Sequenced material: blood. This chain is built from TRBV7-9 and TRBJ1-4, with no confidently assigned D gene. The DNA reads as follows: TGTGCCACTAATCCAATACCCCGCAGGAACTTCGAAAAACTGTTTTTT. Translation gives CATNPIPRRNFEKLFF.